This T cell receptor beta chain emerged from a study of shared clonotypes between healthy human individuals. Turning to the study itself: Samples came from two female and a few male donors aged 18 to 49.

Germline loops: CDR1 SGDLS, CDR2 YYNGEE. CDR3 length: 13 residues. V gave up 3 bases and J gave up 5 bases, with 12 bases separating them. Clones were read by immunoSEQ multiplex PCR, and TCRdb kept only the in-frame ones, dropping some. The table includes around 350,000 clones, over 70% detected once. This receptor was taken from a man younger than 40 in good health. The genes are TRBV9 and TRBJ2-7, with a possible D match to TRBD2 (6 bases). Sequenced sample: memory CD4+ T cells sorted from blood. The subset here: CD45RA-negative fraction. The CDR3: CASSGRDLHEQYF. The DNA of the CDR3 is TGTGCCAGCAGCGGGCGGGATTTGCACGAGCAGTACTTC. The whole variable domain, filled in from reference TRBV9 and TRBJ2-7, reads DSGVTQTPKHLITATGQRVTLRCSPRSGDLSVYWYQQSLDQGLQFLIQYYNGEERAKGNILERFSAQQFPDLHSELNLSSLELGDSALYFCASSGRDLHEQYFGPGTRLTVT.